This is a list of T cell receptor beta chains from one sample in a study of PD-L1 blockade in urothelial cancer. Generated by immunoSEQ multiplex PCR, the TCRdb table keeps only in-frame clones and is missing some. The repertoire has 95,000 or so clones, 80% to 90% of them found once; the top ten carry more than 1.5%. The material was PBMCs, obtained around atezolizumab (anti-PD-L1) treatment. Receptor source: a man in his 60s with urothelial cancer. Each CDR3 is given with its conserved first and last residue. The D gene is left open where the match is weak. Clone size is stated in some rows and not others, as once, few, many or a class when expanded.

J gene	D gene	clone size	V gene	CDR3 protein	CDR3 DNA
TRBJ1-2	TRBD1	.	TRBV27	CASSFRQGYGYTF	TGTGCCAGCAGTTTTCGACAGGGCTATGGCTACACCTTC
TRBJ2-1	.	.	TRBV7-2	CASSPPRGARNEQFF	TGTGCCAGCAGCCCACCTCGGGGGGCCAGAAATGAGCAGTTCTTC
TRBJ1-5	TRBD1	.	TRBV18	CASSGQGNQPQHF	TGTGCCAGCTCAGGACAGGGCAATCAGCCCCAGCATTTT
TRBJ2-7	TRBD1	few	TRBV27	CASSSTGGYEQYF	TGTGCCAGCAGTTCGACAGGGGGCTACGAGCAGTACTTC
TRBJ2-2	TRBD1	.	TRBV10-3	CAISYTGTGAGELFF	TGTGCCATCAGTTACACCGGGACAGGGGCCGGGGAGCTGTTTTTT
TRBJ1-5	TRBD1	.	TRBV28	CALGQGGGQPQHF	TGTGCCCTGGGACAGGGGGGAGGTCAGCCCCAGCATTTT
TRBJ2-1	TRBD2	few	TRBV7-9	CASSETSGGGYNEQFF	TGTGCCAGCAGCGAGACTAGCGGGGGGGGATACAATGAGCAGTTCTTC
TRBJ1-6	.	.	TRBV15	CATSRKREGGYNSPLHF	TGTGCCACCAGCAGAAAGAGGGAGGGGGGGTATAATTCACCCCTCCACTTT
TRBJ2-5	TRBD2	.	TRBV4-3	CASSQGTGTSQETQYF	TGCGCCAGCAGCCAAGGGACCGGGACTAGCCAAGAGACCCAGTACTTC
TRBJ2-1	TRBD1	.	TRBV25-1	CASSADRAGEQFF	TGTGCCAGCAGTGCCGACAGGGCCGGTGAGCAGTTCTTC
TRBJ2-7	.	.	TRBV9	CASPKGVHEQYF	TGTGCCAGCCCCAAGGGGGTACACGAGCAGTACTTC
TRBJ2-3	TRBD2	.	TRBV5-4	CASSSGSRGAGTDTQYF	TGTGCCAGCAGCTCCGGTTCGCGGGGGGCGGGCACAGATACGCAGTATTTT
TRBJ2-3	TRBD1	.	TRBV5-4	CASSSGQGTDTQYF	TGTGCCAGCAGCTCGGGACAGGGCACAGATACGCAGTATTTT
TRBJ2-5	.	.	TRBV7-8	CASSALQGQRETQYF	TGTGCCAGCAGCGCACTCCAGGGCCAAAGGGAGACCCAGTACTTC
TRBJ1-5	.	.	TRBV5-1	CASSPEGGSANQPQHF	TGCGCCAGCAGCCCCGAGGGAGGGAGTGCCAATCAGCCCCAGCATTTT
TRBJ2-3	.	.	TRBV5-4	CASSVPEGGGVFRTDTQYF	TGTGCCAGCAGCGTTCCCGAGGGGGGGGGAGTTTTTCGCACAGATACGCAGTATTTT
TRBJ1-3	.	.	TRBV25-1	CASSESVSGNTIYF	TGTGCCAGCAGTGAATCGGTTTCTGGAAACACCATATATTTT
TRBJ2-2	.	.	TRBV11-2	CASSLAQNTGELFF	TGTGCCAGCAGCTTAGCACAAAACACCGGGGAGCTGTTTTTT
TRBJ2-1	TRBD2	.	TRBV9	CASSVSGRGLGEQFF	TGTGCCAGCAGCGTATCCGGGAGGGGCCTGGGGGAGCAGTTCTTC
TRBJ2-3	TRBD2	few	TRBV4-2	CASSRRLAGGPTDTQYF	TGTGCCAGCAGCAGACGACTAGCGGGAGGGCCGACAGATACGCAGTATTTT
TRBJ2-1	TRBD2	.	TRBV7-2	CASSLLAGGGEQFF	TGTGCCAGCAGCTTACTTGCGGGGGGGGGTGAGCAGTTCTTC
TRBJ2-7	TRBD2	.	TRBV5-3	CARSFPGTSGRGNEQYF	TGTGCCAGAAGCTTCCCCGGGACTAGCGGGAGGGGCAACGAGCAGTACTTC
TRBJ2-7	.	.	TRBV2	CASSEKGAPYEQYF	TGTGCCAGCAGTGAAAAAGGGGCACCCTACGAGCAGTACTTC
TRBJ2-2	TRBD2	.	TRBV6-5	CASRGLAQTGELFF	TGTGCCAGCAGGGGACTAGCGCAGACCGGGGAGCTGTTTTTT
TRBJ1-2	TRBD1	.	TRBV10-3	CAISEGRTGASYGYTF	TGTGCCATCAGTGAGGGCCGGACAGGGGCGTCCTATGGCTACACCTTC
TRBJ1-6	.	once	TRBV14	CASSQDQGFYNSPLHF	TGTGCCAGCAGCCAAGACCAGGGATTCTATAATTCACCCCTCCACTTT
TRBJ2-7	.	.	TRBV7-2	CASSRRDEQYF	TGTGCCAGCAGCCGCAGGGACGAGCAGTACTTC